Included here is one T cell receptor beta chain sequence, with context. These data are taken from a study of PD-1 blockade in classical Hodgkin lymphoma. Between the trimmed V and J ends, which lost 4 bases and 3 bases, there was a span of 16 bases. CDR1 is SGHTA and CDR2 is FQGNSA in the germline V gene. The CDR3 consists of 16 residues. Each patient relapsed following autologous stem cell transplantation, and prior brentuximab vedotin exposure differed. Assay used: immunoSEQ multiplex PCR; TCRdb lists only in-frame clones, some missing. Of over 50,000 clones listed, over 60% were seen once; the top ten hold around 16%.

The sequencing here drew on peripheral blood mononuclear cells (PBMCs), taken before the second cycle of nivolumab. This rearrangement joins TRBV7-2 to TRBJ1-5; D remains ambiguous. This clonotype was obtained from a human donor with classical Hodgkin lymphoma. The CDR3 DNA reads as TGTGCCAGCAGCTCTTCCATGGCCGGGGTCAATCAGCCCCAGCATTTT. Its protein is CASSSSMAGVNQPQHF. Drawing the rest from reference TRBV7-2 and TRBJ1-5, the complete variable domain is GAGVSQSPSNKVTEKGKDVELRCDPISGHTALYWYRQSLGQGLEFLIYFQGNSAPDKSGLPSDRFSAERTGGSVSTLTIQRTQQEDSAVYLCASSSSMAGVNQPQHFGDGTRLSIL.